This TCR beta chain was identified in a study of T cell responses to AZD1222 COVID-19 vaccine (dated by TCRdb to about 2021). Turning to the overall study: Because spike-specific TCR depth and breadth did not differ between the two schedules, AZD1222 recipients who got a second dose at roughly 4 weeks were pooled with those who got a second dose at roughly 12 weeks. TCR sequencing covered 233 trial participants: some 210 given two doses of AZD1222 and 26 given two doses of MenACWY control vaccine. Trial participants were enrolled into age subgroups of 18-55, 56-69 and 70-plus years, which contained around 140, 26 and 57 TCR-sequenced participants, respectively.

Clipping removes 4 bases from V and 0 bases from J, with 1 as the unmatched junction base count. Spanning cysteine to phenylalanine, the CDR3 consists of 15 amino acids. This entry keeps only the CDR3 DNA: 45 bases, framed from base 1. Per the germline V gene, KGHSH is the CDR1 and LQKENI is the CDR2. Read against the paper, the sample's time point label means: baseline before first vaccination. Vaccinee samples came from UK trials COV001 and COV002, including a single-blind randomized controlled phase 2/3 trial of AZD1222 (ChAdOx1 nCoV-19) in healthy adults. For TCRbeta chain sequencing, PBMC samples were collected from trial participants at day 0 and at day 28 after the second dose. Paper-wide results and their limitations: Conclusions about previously exposed vaccinees were limited because only six or seven AZD1222 recipients were SARS-CoV-2 seropositive at baseline. After two AZD1222 doses, spike-specific TCR breadth and depth were significantly higher than at day 0 and than in MenACWY recipients. CD4 TCRs associated with the vaccine covered the entire spike protein, and the dominant responses were in regions 160-218 and 743-854. Most participants were white British and females outnumbered males, and the authors suggested that clonal diversity may have been underestimated. Because no day 14 peak-response samples were available, the repertoires could be characterized only after the peak T cell response. Nearly half of unique spike-specific TCRs reportedly recognized epitopes outside regions mutated in the B.1.351 and B.1.1.7 variants. In the small 56-69-year group, the increase in depth fell short of significance, most likely because of low power.

The CDR3 regions of human TCRbeta chains were analyzed by immunosequencing. The original methods were these. Repertoire TCRs were checked for matches against a reference library of SARS-CoV-2-specific TCRs that had been generated using the MIRA antigen-specificity platform. Breadth was defined as the fraction of unique TCRs that were SARS-CoV-2-associated, and depth was defined as the fraction of total T cells that were SARS-CoV-2-associated. Using the MIRA data, each spike-specific TCR was mapped to the spike region that the TCR reacts to and placed in a CD4 or CD8 class. Log10-transformed breadth and depth values were compared by one-way ANOVA with Sidak's multiple comparisons tests. TCRdb's version of the immuneACCESS table is confined to in-frame rearrangements and falls short of the full clone set. An unresolved V gene accounts for under half of the shortfall where checked; the remainder is of unknown origin. D and trimming were read from the DNA, whereas the V and J calls and clone size are those reported in that table. In all, the sample holds about 160,000 clones, and approximately 90% of those were seen once. Together, the top ten hold 6% to 8% of the sample.

Of note for this clone: The specificity of this receptor is unknown. Base-call qualities are not available, and no considerably larger clone is one nucleotide away.

The sequences come from peripheral blood, collected on day 0 of AZD1222 vaccination. The source is an adult in good health. This receptor chain uses TRBV18 and TRBJ2-7; the junction holds 12 bases that match TRBD2. The bases read TGTGCCAGCTCACGGACTAGCGGGGACTCCTACGAGCAGTACTTC. Its product reads: CASSRTSGDSYEQYF.